This T cell receptor beta chain was identified during a study of T cell changes during pregnancy in multiple sclerosis. The J segment lost 5 bases and the V segment lost 8 bases, leaving 8 bases of the junction unmatched. This CDR3 region has 14 residues. From germline, CDR1 is MDHEN and CDR2 SYDVKM. Clones were sequenced by immunoSEQ multiplex PCR, and TCRdb holds only the in-frame ones, with some missing. The profile shows 100,000 or so clones, 93% of them singletons. Sequences were derived from peripheral blood, sampled after pregnancy. The receptor was derived from a female donor with multiple sclerosis, enrolled in a pregnancy study. The chain links TRBV28 to TRBJ2-1; TRBD2 matches 8 bases. The CDR3 nucleotides read TGTGCCAGCCAGTCGGGAGGGAGCAACAATGAGCAGTTCTTC. Its protein is CASQSGGSNNEQFF.